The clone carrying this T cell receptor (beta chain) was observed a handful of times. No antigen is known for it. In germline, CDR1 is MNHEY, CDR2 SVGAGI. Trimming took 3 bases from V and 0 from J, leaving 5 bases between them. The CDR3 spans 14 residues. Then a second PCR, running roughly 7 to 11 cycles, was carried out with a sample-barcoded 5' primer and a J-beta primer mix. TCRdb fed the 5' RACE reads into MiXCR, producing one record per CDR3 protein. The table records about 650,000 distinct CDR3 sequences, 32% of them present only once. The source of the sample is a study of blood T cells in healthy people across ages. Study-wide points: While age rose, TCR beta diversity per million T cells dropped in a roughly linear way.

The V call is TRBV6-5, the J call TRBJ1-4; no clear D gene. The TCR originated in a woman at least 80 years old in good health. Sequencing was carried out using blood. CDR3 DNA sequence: TGTGCCAGCAGTTATACTGCAACTAATGAAAAACTGTTTTTT. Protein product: CASSYTATNEKLFF.